The entry below gives a single T cell receptor (beta chain) sequence along with its context. There are 13 residues in the CDR3. Germline assignment: CDR1 KGHDR and CDR2 SFDVKD. Trimming cost V 7 bases and J 2 bases; bases outside gene matches: 2. This sample is drawn from a study of CD8 T cells in Susac syndrome. With random hexamers, reverse transcription was performed on about 0.5 to 1 ug of RNA. Amplification of TCR beta CDR3 used immunoSEQ multiplex PCR across 54 Vbeta and 13 Jbeta. One entry per CDR3 protein, called by TCRdb with MiXCR from the immunoSEQ multiplex PCR reads. Of around 160,000 distinct CDR3 sequences listed, about 93% are singletons. Sequencing of TCR beta was performed on blood CD8+ and CD4+ T cells. The controls, all healthy donors, were matched for age and sex. The TEMRA cells underwent FACS enrichment, while the CD8+ and CD4+ T cells underwent negative isolation.

The rearrangement joins TRBV24-1 to TRBJ2-7, with TRBD1 matching over 9 bases. The sequenced sample was CD4+ T cells from PBMCs. This receptor was identified in a human donor in good health. The CDR3 DNA sequence: TGTGCCACCAGCCGACAGGGGGCCTACGAGCAGTACTTC. Protein product: CATSRQGAYEQYF.